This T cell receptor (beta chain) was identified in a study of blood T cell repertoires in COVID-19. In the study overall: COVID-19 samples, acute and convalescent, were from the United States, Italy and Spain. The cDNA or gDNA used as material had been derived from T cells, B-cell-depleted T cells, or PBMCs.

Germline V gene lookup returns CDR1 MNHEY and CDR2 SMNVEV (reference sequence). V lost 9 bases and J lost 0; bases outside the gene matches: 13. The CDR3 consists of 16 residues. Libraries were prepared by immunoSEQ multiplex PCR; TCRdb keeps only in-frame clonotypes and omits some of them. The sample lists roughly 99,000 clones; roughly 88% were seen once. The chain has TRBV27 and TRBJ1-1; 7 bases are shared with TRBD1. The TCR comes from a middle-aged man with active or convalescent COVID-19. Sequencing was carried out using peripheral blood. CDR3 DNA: TGTGCCAGACGGACAGGAACGATTCTCATGAACACTGAAGCTTTCTTT. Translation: CARRTGTILMNTEAFF.